The present entry profiles one TCR beta chain with its context. Its antigen is still unknown. The data belong to a study of T cell responses to AZD1222 COVID-19 vaccine. Some clones are missing from TCRdb's copy, which holds only in-frame ones; the method was immunoSEQ multiplex PCR. The sample has tens of thousands of clones; just over 85% are singletons. Findings and caveats of the study: The breadth and depth of Spike-specific TCRs increased once two AZD1222 doses had been given. Donors skewed white British and female; clonal diversity was possibly underestimated.

Second-dose intervals of approximately 4 or approximately 12 weeks were pooled. The receptor was isolated from an adult who received the AZD1222 COVID-19 vaccine. The specimen comprised peripheral blood, sampled 28 days after the second AZD1222 dose.

CDR3 bases: TGTGCCAGCAGACACTCGGAGACCCAGTACTTC. Translated, it gives CASRHSETQYF. The chain has TRBV3-1 (or the pseudogene TRBV3-2) and TRBJ2-5; D gene uncertain. Trimming removed 6 bases at V and 5 bases at J, with 7 bases between. The CDR3 is made up of 11 amino acids. CDR1 and CDR2 (germline): LGHDT, YNNKEL (reference sequence).